A selection of T cell receptor beta chains follows, all from one sample in a study of blood T cell repertoires in COVID-19. The table came from immunoSEQ multiplex PCR; TCRdb's copy has only in-frame clones and leaves some out. In the table there are about 52,000 clones, around 85% of which are singletons. Sequenced sample: peripheral blood. Receptors were obtained from an elderly woman with COVID-19, enrolled during active disease. Each CDR3 is given with its conserved first and last residue. A D gene is named only where the DNA matches it firmly. Clone size is not always given. Where it is, it says once, few, many or a class for expanded clones.

abundance	v_gene	d_gene	j_gene	len	CDR3nt	CDR3aa
once	TRBV7-8	NA	TRBJ1-1	15	TGTGCCAGCAGCCCCACGGTTTCCGTGAACACTGAAGCTTTCTTT	CASSPTVSVNTEAFF
NA	TRBV18	NA	TRBJ2-7	13	TGTGCCAGCTCACCACTCCAGGTCTCTGAGCAGTACTTC	CASSPLQVSEQYF
NA	TRBV6-2/TRBV6-3	NA	TRBJ1-1	15	TGTGCCAGCAGTTACTCGGGCCTTGTGGGCACTGAAGCTTTCTTT	CASSYSGLVGTEAFF
NA	TRBV9	NA	TRBJ1-6	15	TGTGCCAGCAGCCTCACAGGAGATGGGAATTCACCCCTCCACTTT	CASSLTGDGNSPLHF
NA	TRBV28	TRBD1	TRBJ1-5	15	TGTGCCAGCAGTTTTTACAGGGGAAGCAATCAGCCCCAGCATTTT	CASSFYRGSNQPQHF
once	TRBV7-9	NA	TRBJ2-3	15	TGTGCCAGCAGGGGGGGACTCGTGAGCACAGATACGCAGTATTTT	CASRGGLVSTDTQYF
NA	TRBV13	NA	TRBJ2-7	11	TGTGCCAGCAGTCCGAGTTTCGAGCAGTACTTC	CASSPSFEQYF
NA	TRBV5-1	TRBD1	TRBJ2-3	13	TGCGCCAGCAGCGGGGGACAGACAGATACGCAGTATTTT	CASSGGQTDTQYF
NA	TRBV20-1	TRBD2	TRBJ2-3	14	TGCAGTGCTAGTCCCCTAGCGGGAGTGGATACGCAGTATTTT	CSASPLAGVDTQYF
NA	TRBV5-1	TRBD2	TRBJ2-1	16	TGCGCCAGCAGCACGGCCGGGACTAGGGGGGACAATGAGCAGTTCTTC	CASSTAGTRGDNEQFF
NA	TRBV28	TRBD1	TRBJ2-7	15	TGTGCCAGCAGTCGATCCGGGACAGGGGAATACGAGCAGTACTTC	CASSRSGTGEYEQYF
NA	TRBV24-1	NA	TRBJ2-1	16	TGTGCCACCAGTGACTCCTTACCCGGGGCCTACAATGAGCAGTTCTTC	CATSDSLPGAYNEQFF
once	TRBV6-4	NA	TRBJ1-3	16	TGTGCCAGCAGTGAGGAGGAAGGCGTCTCTGGAAACACCATATATTTT	CASSEEEGVSGNTIYF
NA	TRBV21-1	NA	TRBJ2-6	18	TGTGCCAGCAGCAAACTCGCAGGGGGCCCCTCTGGGGCCAACGTCCTGACTTTC	CASSKLAGGPSGANVLTF
NA	TRBV6-5	TRBD2	TRBJ2-7	14	TGTGCCAGCACCCCTGGCGGGAGTTTCTACGAGCAGTACTTC	CASTPGGSFYEQYF
NA	TRBV7-9	NA	TRBJ2-2	17	TGTGCCAGCTTCGGTGGGGGACAATCCTATCGTACCGGGGAGCTGTTTTTT	CASFGGGQSYRTGELFF
NA	TRBV5-6	TRBD1	TRBJ2-7	15	TGTGCCAGCAGCTTGGGCAGGGGGCGCTCGGGCGAGCAGTACTTC	CASSLGRGRSGEQYF
NA	TRBV9	NA	TRBJ2-5	12	TGTGCCAGCAGCGTAGCCGAAGAGACCCAGTACTTC	CASSVAEETQYF
few	TRBV5-1	TRBD1	TRBJ2-7	14	TGCGCCAGCAGCCCCTCCGGACAGGCGTACGAGCAGTACTTC	CASSPSGQAYEQYF
NA	TRBV2	TRBD2	TRBJ2-5	15	TGTGCCAGCAGAAAAAGTAGCGGGAGGGGTGAGACCCAGTACTTC	CASRKSSGRGETQYF
NA	TRBV5-4	NA	TRBJ2-7	13	TGTGCCAGCAGCTTCGGCAGGGACTACGAGCAGTACTTC	CASSFGRDYEQYF
few	TRBV19	TRBD1	TRBJ2-3	17	TGTGCCAGTAGTCCGCAGACAGGGGCCGCCTCCACAGATACGCAGTATTTT	CASSPQTGAASTDTQYF
NA	TRBV10-3	NA	TRBJ2-5	16	TGTGCCATCAGTGAGTCGAATGGCAGGGAACAAGAGACCCAGTACTTC	CAISESNGREQETQYF
NA	TRBV5-1	NA	TRBJ1-1	14	TGCGCCACCCGCGGGGGGGTAACGGACACTGAAGCTTTCTTT	CATRGGVTDTEAFF
NA	TRBV18	NA	TRBJ2-2	15	TGTGCCAGCTCCCCCCCACAGGGTATCACCGGGGAGCTGTTTTTT	CASSPPQGITGELFF
once	TRBV7-7	NA	TRBJ2-2	18	TGTGCTAGCAGCTCCCTCCCATGGAGGACCACCCGGCCCGGGGAGCTGTTTTTT	CASSSLPWRTTRPGELFF
NA	TRBV28	NA	TRBJ1-1	14	TGTGCCAGCAGTTCCGGGACACTGAACACTGAAGCTTTCTTT	CASSSGTLNTEAFF
NA	TRBV28	NA	TRBJ2-2	14	TGTGCCAGCAGTTTACAGTCTAGCCCCGGGGAGCTGTTTTTT	CASSLQSSPGELFF
NA	TRBV10-2	NA	TRBJ1-1	14	TGCGCCAGCAGCACGGGGACTTTGGGCACTGAAGCTTTCTTT	CASSTGTLGTEAFF
NA	TRBV11-2	NA	TRBJ2-7	16	TGTGCCAGCAGCCCAGGCTGGGGCTATAGCTCCTACGAGCAGTACTTC	CASSPGWGYSSYEQYF
NA	TRBV27	NA	TRBJ1-5	15	TGTGCCAGCAGTTTAGCCGGGAGCAGCAATCAGCCCCAGCATTTT	CASSLAGSSNQPQHF
NA	TRBV27	NA	TRBJ1-2	13	TGTGCCAGCAGTTTCCCCGAGGGCTATGGCTACACCTTC	CASSFPEGYGYTF
NA	TRBV6-5	NA	TRBJ1-5	16	TGTGCCAGCAGTTACTCCAGGACTACGGCTGATCAGCCCCAGCATTTT	CASSYSRTTADQPQHF
NA	TRBV7-3	TRBD2	TRBJ2-1	17	TGTGCCAGCAGCGCTAGGGGGACTAGCGGGAGGGCCAATGAGCAGTTCTTC	CASSARGTSGRANEQFF
once	TRBV10-3	TRBD1	TRBJ1-1	13	TGTGCCATCAGGGGGACAGTGAACACTGAAGCTTTCTTT	CAIRGTVNTEAFF
NA	TRBV28	TRBD1	TRBJ1-1	15	TGTGCCAGCAGACGGCCCCAGGGGGCGAGCACTGAAGCTTTCTTT	CASRRPQGASTEAFF
NA	TRBV18	TRBD1	TRBJ1-4	15	TGTGCCAGCTCACTAATGACAGGGACTAATGAAAAACTGTTTTTT	CASSLMTGTNEKLFF
once	TRBV7-3	TRBD1	TRBJ1-2	16	TGTGCCAGCAGCTTAACACAGCCGGGACAGGGGTCTGGCTACACCTTC	CASSLTQPGQGSGYTF
NA	TRBV7-2	TRBD1	TRBJ2-7	15	TGTGCCAGCACTACCCCGCGACAGGGGCCCTACGAGCAGTACTTC	CASTTPRQGPYEQYF
NA	TRBV11-2	TRBD1	TRBJ2-1	15	TGTGCCAGCAGCCCAAGACAGGGGTCCTACAATGAGCAGTTCTTC	CASSPRQGSYNEQFF
once	TRBV28	NA	TRBJ1-4	18	TGTGCCAGCAGTTCCCAAAGGGACACAATGGGGGCTAATGAAAAACTGTTTTTT	CASSSQRDTMGANEKLFF
NA	TRBV7-8	NA	TRBJ2-7	15	TGTGCCAGCAGCTTCCTTCAAGCCTCCTCCTACGAGCAGTACTTC	CASSFLQASSYEQYF
few	TRBV6-5	NA	TRBJ1-4	14	TGTGCCAGCAGTTACTCGACACCTAATGAAAAACTGTTTTTT	CASSYSTPNEKLFF
NA	TRBV28	NA	TRBJ1-2	12	TGTGCCAGCAGGACAAACGTAGGAGGCTACACCTTC	CASRTNVGGYTF
NA	TRBV24-1	TRBD1	TRBJ2-1	14	TGTGCCACCAGCGTGGACAGGTGGGGCAATGAGCAGTTCTTC	CATSVDRWGNEQFF
NA	TRBV7-2	NA	TRBJ1-2	12	TGTGCCAGCAGCTTACAAAACTATGGCTACACCTTC	CASSLQNYGYTF
few	TRBV27	TRBD1	TRBJ1-6	16	TGTGCCAGCAGGCAGGGGGGAGGTCTCTATAATTCACCCCTCCACTTT	CASRQGGGLYNSPLHF
NA	TRBV7-2	TRBD2	TRBJ2-3	15	TGTGCCAGCAGCCCAGGACTAGCGGGGTCAGATACGCAGTATTTT	CASSPGLAGSDTQYF
NA	TRBV21-1	NA	TRBJ2-1	14	TGTGCCAGCAGCGGACTAGCGGGGGCCAATGAGCAGTTCTTC	CASSGLAGANEQFF